Listed below are T cell receptor beta chains from one sample, sequenced in a study of blood T cell repertoires in COVID-19. The assay was immunoSEQ multiplex PCR, and TCRdb's table has in-frame clones only and misses some. The sample shows about 21,000 clones, approximately 83% of them seen only once. Sample: peripheral blood. The receptor set was obtained from a human donor in a cohort sampled during active COVID-19. Each CDR3 is given with its conserved first and last residue. Fields, in order: J gene, D gene, clone size, V gene, CDR3 DNA, CDR3 protein. A D gene is named only where the DNA matches it firmly. Some rows mark clone size as missing; the rest say once, few, many or name a class of expanded clone.

j_call: TRBJ2-5; d_call: TRBD2; clone_size: .; v_call: TRBV20-1; cdr3_nt: TGCAGTGCTAGTCAAGGACTAGCGGGAGGGACCCAGTACTTC; cdr3_aa: CSASQGLAGGTQYF
j_call: TRBJ2-5; d_call: .; clone_size: .; v_call: TRBV3-1/TRBV3-2; cdr3_nt: TGTGCCAGCAGCCACTGGGCAGAGACCCAGTACTTC; cdr3_aa: CASSHWAETQYF
j_call: TRBJ2-1; d_call: .; clone_size: .; v_call: TRBV5-1; cdr3_nt: TGCGCCAGCAGCCTCCTAGGATCGGTGTACAATGAGCAGTTCTTC; cdr3_aa: CASSLLGSVYNEQFF
j_call: TRBJ2-2; d_call: .; clone_size: .; v_call: TRBV21-1; cdr3_nt: TGTGCCAGCGTCCGGACTAGCGGGAGAGAAGGCGGGGAGCTGTTTTTT; cdr3_aa: CASVRTSGREGGELFF
j_call: TRBJ2-3; d_call: TRBD2; clone_size: .; v_call: TRBV5-4; cdr3_nt: TGTGCCAGCAGCTTGGTTAGCGGGGCCACCACAGATACGCAGTATTTT; cdr3_aa: CASSLVSGATTDTQYF
j_call: TRBJ2-6; d_call: TRBD1; clone_size: .; v_call: TRBV5-1; cdr3_nt: TGCGCCAGCCGAACGGGACAGTTTCAAACTGGGGCCAACGTCCTGACTTTC; cdr3_aa: CASRTGQFQTGANVLTF
j_call: TRBJ2-3; d_call: TRBD2; clone_size: .; v_call: TRBV28; cdr3_nt: TGTGCCAGCAGTTTGAGGGTACTAGCGGGGGAGTTCACAGATACGCAGTATTTT; cdr3_aa: CASSLRVLAGEFTDTQYF
j_call: TRBJ1-4; d_call: .; clone_size: once; v_call: TRBV6-5; cdr3_nt: TGTGCCAGCACCAAAACGGGGGAAGGCAATGAAAAACTGTTTTTT; cdr3_aa: CASTKTGEGNEKLFF
j_call: TRBJ2-3; d_call: .; clone_size: .; v_call: TRBV21-1; cdr3_nt: TGTGCCAGCAGCAAAGACTGGAGCGGGAGGGCTACTGGAGGGGATACGCAGTATTTT; cdr3_aa: CASSKDWSGRATGGDTQYF
j_call: TRBJ1-1; d_call: .; clone_size: .; v_call: TRBV4-3; cdr3_nt: TGCGCCAGCACCATAGGGGTGAACACTGAAGCTTTCTTT; cdr3_aa: CASTIGVNTEAFF
j_call: TRBJ2-2; d_call: TRBD2; clone_size: few; v_call: TRBV5-1; cdr3_nt: TGCGCCAGCAGCCGTTGGACTAGCCCCGAATCCGGGGAGCTGTTTTTT; cdr3_aa: CASSRWTSPESGELFF
j_call: TRBJ1-5; d_call: .; clone_size: .; v_call: TRBV19; cdr3_nt: TGTGCCAGTAGTATGGGGGGGGCTTGGCAGCCCCAGCATTTT; cdr3_aa: CASSMGGAWQPQHF
j_call: TRBJ2-1; d_call: TRBD2; clone_size: .; v_call: TRBV6-4; cdr3_nt: TGTGCCAGCGGGGGGACTAGCGAAAACAATGAGCAGTTCTTC; cdr3_aa: CASGGTSENNEQFF
j_call: TRBJ2-3; d_call: .; clone_size: .; v_call: TRBV3-1/TRBV3-2; cdr3_nt: TGTGCCAGCGAAGGGAGGGGGACAGATACGCAGTATTTT; cdr3_aa: CASEGRGTDTQYF
j_call: TRBJ2-6; d_call: .; clone_size: .; v_call: TRBV3-1/TRBV3-2; cdr3_nt: TGTGCCAGCAGCCAAGCTTCCAGTTTCTCTGGGGCCAACGTCCTGACTTTC; cdr3_aa: CASSQASSFSGANVLTF
j_call: TRBJ1-5; d_call: TRBD1; clone_size: .; v_call: TRBV19; cdr3_nt: TGTGCCACTAACGGACAGGGATATAGCAATCAGCCCCAGCATTTT; cdr3_aa: CATNGQGYSNQPQHF
j_call: TRBJ1-2; d_call: .; clone_size: .; v_call: TRBV7-9; cdr3_nt: TGTGCCAGCAGCTTAAGTGAGACAGATGGCTACACCTTC; cdr3_aa: CASSLSETDGYTF
j_call: TRBJ2-5; d_call: TRBD2; clone_size: .; v_call: TRBV7-2; cdr3_nt: TGTGCCAGCAGCGCCCTAGGGGCGGGAGGGCCTTTGATGACGGAGACCCAGTACTTC; cdr3_aa: CASSALGAGGPLMTETQYF
j_call: TRBJ1-2; d_call: TRBD1; clone_size: .; v_call: TRBV5-6; cdr3_nt: TGTGCCAGCAGCCTCGGGACAGCTAACTATGGCTACACCTTC; cdr3_aa: CASSLGTANYGYTF
j_call: TRBJ2-1; d_call: TRBD1; clone_size: .; v_call: TRBV4-3; cdr3_nt: TGCGCCAGCCAAACTCGACAGGGCTCCTACAATGAGCAGTTCTTC; cdr3_aa: CASQTRQGSYNEQFF